This T cell receptor (beta chain) is drawn from a study of T cells after yellow fever vaccination. J gave up 4 bases and V 5 bases, and 10 bases lay outside the gene matches. The CDR3 loop spans 15 amino acids. Germline assignment: CDR1 SGHVS and CDR2 FNYEAQ. There are a few counts of this clonotype. Universal primer sites and UMIs were introduced during 5'RACE template-switching synthesis of TCR cDNA. TCRdb used MiXCR to reprocess the 5' RACE reads, holding one entry per CDR3 protein. This table has about 330,000 distinct CDR3 sequences, around 8.1% appearing once. The V gene is TRBV7-6, the J gene TRBJ1-2; 7 bases line up with TRBD1. The sample consisted of PBMCs, taken roughly 47 days after the first yellow fever vaccination. The receptor was derived from a man aged 18 to 29 who received the YFV17D yellow fever vaccine. The CDR3 here is CASSPGTVPSYGYTF. The CDR3 DNA reads TGTGCCAGCAGCCCAGGGACAGTCCCTTCCTATGGCTACACCTTC.